The TCR beta chain under discussion was sequenced for a study of low-dose radiotherapy and immunotherapy resistance in tumors. About the research overall: The study delivered 0.5 Gy per fraction every 2 weeks to Cohort 1, totaling 6.5 Gy. Every two weeks, cyclophosphamide 200 mg/m2 was infused one day before radiation plus immunotherapy.

Time point reported: before trial treatment. Covering alpha and beta chains, TRAV- and TRBV-specific primers were used for the first-strand cDNA. Both a constant-region primer and a V-primer adapter served to amplify TCRs across roughly 21 PCR cycles. In vitro transcription was used to amplify the isolated mRNA. TCRdb reprocessed the reads via MiXCR and lists one record per CDR3 protein. Among fewer than 90,000 distinct CDR3 sequences, about 20% were seen once, and the ten largest hold over 4.5%. Only a few counts were recorded for this clonotype. The CDR3 sequence is 13 residues long. Between the trimmed V and J ends, which lost 7 bases and 12 bases, there was a span of 22 bases. From germline, CDR1 is MNHEY and CDR2 SVGEGT.

The TCR comes from a male donor with prostate cancer. The chain combines TRBV6-2 or TRBV6-3 with TRBJ2-7, with D unresolved. This specimen consisted of PBMCs, obtained before treatment. CDR3 region: CASTPTGLISWYF. CDR3 DNA: TGTGCCAGCACCCCGACCGGGTTGATATCTTGGTACTTC.